This entry lists 24 T cell receptor beta chains sequenced from one sample in a study of T-cell reconstitution after alpha-beta-depleted transplantation in children. Unique molecular identifiers were used to barcode this TCRbeta library. TCRdb processed the PCR reads anew with MiXCR; each CDR3 protein has one entry. The sample lists hundreds of thousands of distinct CDR3 sequences; under 15% were seen once. The source material was PBMCs, mostly from graft donor cells, sampled 360 days after TCRalphabeta/CD19-depleted stem cell transplant. Receptors originate from a male patient younger than 18 who had a stem cell transplant for acute myeloid leukemia, so the T cells may come from the graft donor.

This clonotype was picked up a small number of times. Germline and junction disagree at one end, which may indicate a read error. V and J are TRBV28 and TRBJ1-4; a possible D gene is TRBD1 (6 bases). This CDR3 region has 14 residues. CDR1 MDHEN and CDR2 SYDVKM come from the germline V gene. CDR3 residues: CASSLGGTNEKLFF. In DNA, the CDR3 is TGCGCCAGCAGCTTGGGGGGCACTAATGAAAAACTGTTTTTT. Full variable domain (remainder filled in from reference TRBV28 and TRBJ1-4): DVKVTQSSRYLVKRTGEKVFLECVQDMDHENMFWYRQDPGLGLRLIYFSYDVKMKEKGDIPEGYSVSREKKERFSLILESASTNQTSMYLCASSLGGTNEKLFFGSGTQLSVL.

Ten or more counts support this clonotype. The chain links TRBV12-3 or TRBV12-4 to TRBJ2-1, with D uncertain. V lost 4 bases and J 6 bases, leaving 10 bases between the germline ends. This CDR3 is 13 amino acids long. CDR3 sequence reads: CASSSWTSNEQFF. Written as DNA, the CDR3 is TGTGCCAGCAGTTCCTGGACCTCCAATGAGCAGTTCTTC.

This clonotype has a single count. The V and J genes are TRBV20-1 and TRBJ2-7; 11 bases align to TRBD2. Trimming at V came to 3 bases and at J to 5 bases, leaving 9 bases not matched to a gene. This CDR3 has 15 amino acids. Germline CDR1 reads DFQATT; CDR2 reads SNEGSKA (reference sequence). In nucleotides, the CDR3 is TGCAGTGCTAGGGAACTAGCGGGAGTTCTCAACGAGCAGTACTTC. It is translated as CSARELAGVLNEQYF.

Only a few counts were recorded for this clonotype. This chain links TRBV7-6 with TRBJ2-4; D is uncertain. The CDR3 is 16 residues long. Germline CDR1 SGHVS, CDR2 FNYEAQ. Trimming took off 4 bases at V and 0 bases at J, with 13 bases between the two ends. The CDR3 nucleotides are TGTGCCAGCAGCTCCGGCCCCAAGGGAGCCAAAAACATTCAGTACTTC. Its protein product is CASSSGPKGAKNIQYF.

The sample holds a few counts of this clonotype. The chain links TRBV6-5 to TRBJ1-3; tentative D call: TRBD1 (6 bases). This CDR3 spans 16 amino acids. V shed 6 bases and J shed 0 bases, with 15 bases lying between them. Germline V gene lookup returns CDR1 MNHEY and CDR2 SVGAGI. CDR3 in amino acids: CASRRTGMSSGNTIYF. The CDR3 DNA reads as TGTGCCAGCAGACGAACAGGGATGAGCTCTGGAAACACCATATATTTT.

Ten or more counts support this clonotype. The V call is TRBV3-1, the J call TRBJ2-7; D remains ambiguous. Germline assignment: CDR1 LGHDT and CDR2 YNNKEL (reference sequence). V was clipped by 1 base and J by 1 base, with 2 bases between them. The CDR3 sequence is 12 residues long. The CDR3 loop is CASSQASYEQYF. In DNA, the CDR3 is TGTGCCAGCAGCCAAGCATCCTACGAGCAGTACTTC.

There are many counts of this clonotype. The chain carries TRBV5-1 and TRBJ2-7, with D maybe TRBD1 (6 bases). The germline V gene has CDR1 SGHRS and CDR2 YFSETQ. CDR3 length: 14 residues. V was shortened by 2 bases and J by 6 bases, with 15 bases between the two germline ends. CDR3 residues: CASSFRAGAAEQYF. CDR3 nucleotides: TGCGCCAGCAGCTTTCGGGCAGGGGCAGCCGAGCAGTACTTC. Together with reference TRBV5-1 and TRBJ2-7, the CDR3 gives the full variable domain: KAGVTQTPRYLIKTRGQQVTLSCSPISGHRSVSWYQQTPGQGLQFLFEYFSETQRNKGNFPGRFSGRQFSNSRSEMNVSTLELGDSALYLCASSFRAGAAEQYFGPGTRLTVT.

A few counts support this clonotype. This rearrangement joins TRBV11-2 to TRBJ2-1; 11 bases match TRBD2. The CDR3 is made up of 16 amino acids. The germline gives CDR1 SGHAT, CDR2 FQNNGV. V dropped 5 bases and J dropped 10; count of bases not matched to a gene: 13. CDR3 residues: CASSPSLTSGRREQFF. As DNA, the CDR3 is TGTGCCAGCAGCCCGTCCCTTACTAGCGGGAGAAGGGAGCAGTTCTTC.

In its sample, this clonotype was seen many times. This sequence joins TRBV2 and TRBJ2-6; no firm D call. V was cut by 0 bases and J by 9 bases, with 21 bases left in between. Germline V gene lookup returns CDR1 SNHLY and CDR2 FYNNEI. The length of the CDR3 is 18 residues. CDR3 amino acids: CASSEAEWRTLGGNVLTF. For the CDR3, the DNA is TGTGCCAGCAGTGAAGCTGAGTGGCGTACTCTGGGTGGCAACGTCCTGACTTTC.

About this clonotype: Without the conserved terminal phenylalanine or tryptophan, this CDR3 likely stems from a read error. This rearrangement joins TRBV4-2 to TRBJ2-1; D remains unclear. The CDR3 spans 14 residues. The V gene's germline CDR1 is LGHNA and CDR2 YNFKEQ. Trimming stripped 1 base from V and 7 bases from J, with 11 bases between. The CDR3, as DNA: TGTGCCAGCAGCCAAGCTAAGTATCCAAATGAGCAGTTCCTC. It is translated as CASSQAKYPNEQFL.

The chain employs TRBV29-1 and TRBJ2-3, with TRBD1 matching over 7 bases. The CDR3 has 15 amino acids. Trimming removed 5 bases from V and 2 bases from J; junction bases left unmatched: 10. Per germline, CDR1 SQVTM and CDR2 ANQGSEA. The CDR3 region is CSVRKPGQTTDTQYF. The DNA of the CDR3 is TGCAGCGTTCGCAAACCGGGACAGACCACAGATACGCAGTATTTT.

The chain couples TRBV20-1 to TRBJ2-5; TRBD2 matches at 14 bases. From germline, CDR1 is DFQATT and CDR2 SNEGSKA (reference sequence). The length of the CDR3 is 16 residues. V trimming: 5 bases; J trimming: 4 bases; junction bases outside the gene matches: 9. The CDR3 spells CSAHGLAGGDGETQYF. CDR3 sequence (DNA): TGCAGTGCTCACGGACTAGCGGGAGGAGACGGAGAGACCCAGTACTTC.

This clonotype has a handful of counts. The gene calls are TRBV30 and TRBJ2-7; D possibly uses TRBD1 or TRBD2 (7 bases each). The CDR3 spans 15 residues. Trimming took 2 bases from V and 2 from J, leaving 16 bases between them. Germline V gene lookup returns CDR1 GTSNPN and CDR2 SVGIG (reference sequence). The CDR3 region is CAWSPGEGAAYEQYF. The DNA for the CDR3 is TGTGCCTGGAGTCCTGGGGAGGGGGCTGCCTACGAGCAGTACTTC.

This clonotype was counted at least ten times. The chain combines TRBV4-3 with TRBJ1-2; tentative D call: TRBD1 (5 bases). CDR1 is LGHNA, CDR2 YSLEER, per germline. Trimming took off 4 bases at V and 5 bases at J, with 17 bases between the two ends. This CDR3 comprises 15 residues. For the CDR3, the DNA is TGCGCCAGCAGCCCCCAGGGCGGGGAAGGTTATGGCTACACCTTC. It is translated as CASSPQGGEGYGYTF.

The rearrangement links TRBV20-1 to TRBJ2-1; TRBD2 aligns across 10 bases. The ends lost 1 base at V and 8 bases at J; junction bases unmatched: 11. This CDR3 spans 16 amino acids. Per germline, CDR1 DFQATT and CDR2 SNEGSKA (reference sequence). DNA of the CDR3: TGCAGTGCTAGAGTTCTACCTAGCGGGAGATGGTATGAGCAGTTCTTC. Its protein product is CSARVLPSGRWYEQFF.

The table lists this clonotype with a few counts. This chain links TRBV2 with TRBJ2-3, with D perhaps TRBD2 (5 bases). Trimming removed 6 bases at V and 1 base at J, with 11 bases between. CDR3 length equals 14 residues. The V gene's germline CDR1 is SNHLY and CDR2 FYNNEI. In DNA form, the CDR3 reads TGTGCCAGCAGAAGCGGCCACGGCACAGATACGCAGTATTTT. Its translation: CASRSGHGTDTQYF.

V and J are TRBV11-2 and TRBJ2-3; 9 nucleotides line up with TRBD2. The CDR3 consists of 20 residues. CDR1 and CDR2 (germline): SGHAT, FQNNGV. The trim removed 3 bases at V and 2 bases at J, leaving 18 bases unmatched. DNA for the CDR3: TGTGCCAGCAGCTTCACCCGGGGAAGACTAGCGGTGAATAACACAGATACGCAGTATTTT. It encodes CASSFTRGRLAVNNTDTQYF.

The chain links TRBV5-1 to TRBJ2-5; 10 bases are a match to TRBD2. J gave up 4 bases and V 2 bases, and 8 bases lay outside the gene matches. The germline V gene encodes CDR1 SGHRS and CDR2 YFSETQ. CDR3 length: 16 amino acids. CDR3 coding DNA: TGCGCCAGCAGCTTTGGCCTAGCGGGAGTAGGAGAGACCCAGTACTTC. This sequence encodes CASSFGLAGVGETQYF.

This clonotype came up many times. The J gene is TRBJ2-7, the V gene TRBV27, with 8 bases aligning to TRBD1. CDR1 is MNHEY and CDR2 is SMNVEV in the germline V gene (reference sequence). This CDR3 comprises 14 residues. The V and J ends lost 6 bases and 3 bases, in that order; junction bases with no gene match: 7. CDR3 sequence (DNA): TGTGCCAGCAGCAAGTCCGGGACAGGCTACGAGCAGTACTTC. Translation gives CASSKSGTGYEQYF.

This rearrangement joins TRBV11-2 to TRBJ1-4, with D unclear. The CDR3 has 16 amino acids. Germline CDR1 is SGHAT and CDR2 is FQNNGV. With 5 bases removed from V and 3 bases from J, the gap between germline ends came to 16 bases. The CDR3 bases are TGTGCCAGCAGCCCCCTAGGCGGGAGGGCTAATGAAAAACTGTTTTTT. Residues: CASSPLGGRANEKLFF. The variable domain in full, with the rest retrieved from reference TRBV11-2 and TRBJ1-4, is EAGVAQSPRYKIIEKRQSVAFWCNPISGHATLYWYQQILGQGPKLLIQFQNNGVVDDSQLPKDRFSAERLKGVDSTLKIQPAKLEDSAVYLCASSPLGGRANEKLFFGSGTQLSVL.

Here the CDR3 DNA reads TGCAGTGCTAGGGGGGGGGACAGGGAGTATGGCTACACCTTC. It translates to CSARGGDREYGYTF. The chain joins TRBV20-1 to TRBJ1-2; 9 bases fit TRBD1. Germline V gene data show CDR1 as DFQATT and CDR2 as SNEGSKA (reference sequence). V lost 3 bases to trimming and J lost 5 bases; unmatched junction nucleotides: 7. There are 14 residues in the CDR3.

This clonotype was observed a handful of times. The V and J genes are TRBV5-1 and TRBJ2-5; no clear D gene. This CDR3 contains 15 residues. Germline V gene data show CDR1 as SGHRS and CDR2 as YFSETQ. V lost 6 bases to trimming and J lost 0 bases, with 15 bases between them. The CDR3 loop reads CASTLYLGNQETQYF. For the CDR3, the DNA is TGCGCCAGCACCCTCTATCTCGGCAACCAAGAGACCCAGTACTTC.

The rearrangement uses TRBV4-3 and TRBJ2-2; 9 bases agree with TRBD1. Germline V gene data show CDR1 as LGHNA and CDR2 as YSLEER. V gave up 4 bases and J gave up 4 bases; unmatched junction bases: 4. The CDR3 contains 15 residues. The DNA for the CDR3 is TGCGCCAGCAGCCGACAGGGGGAGGGCACCGGGGAGCTGTTTTTT. It encodes CASSRQGEGTGELFF.

V is TRBV18 and J is TRBJ1-1, with D tentatively TRBD1 (5 bases). CDR1 KGHSH and CDR2 LQKENI come from the germline V gene. CDR3 length: 15 residues. Trimming removed 10 bases from V and 6 bases from J, with 24 bases in between. CDR3 sequence: CATTVNAGLVAEAFF. CDR3 nucleotides: TGTGCCACTACAGTCAACGCAGGGTTGGTCGCTGAAGCTTTCTTT.